Sequencing of this TCR beta chain was carried out in a study of blood T cell repertoires in COVID-19. Study-level information: Specimens from acute and convalescent COVID-19 originated in the United States, Italy and Spain. The analysed material was cDNA or gDNA that came from T cells, B-cell-depleted T cells, or PBMCs.

Germline V lookup: CDR1 MNHEY, CDR2 SVGAGI. The CDR3 spans 13 residues. The V end lost 8 bases, the J end lost 0 bases, and 11 bases lay between the germline ends. The table came from immunoSEQ multiplex PCR; TCRdb's copy has only in-frame clones and leaves some out. The sample records 150,000 or so clones, around 90% being singletons. V gene TRBV6-5 combines with J gene TRBJ2-7; D gene uncertain. Material: peripheral blood. This TCR derives from a woman in her fifties or sixties with acute or convalescent COVID-19. In DNA form, the CDR3 reads TGTGCCAGCTCTAGACCGAGCTCCTACGAGCAGTACTTC. Translating gives CASSRPSSYEQYF.